This T cell receptor (beta chain) was retrieved from a study of cytomegalovirus exposure and HLA in healthy donors. Study-wide results and limits: Earlier results showed most TCR beta V segments being productive about 87% or about 30% of the time. Later analysis indicated greater clonal expansion among HLA-associated TCR beta chains than among equally common other chains. By a later analysis, the bulk of CMV-associated TCR beta chains appeared HLA-restricted.

PCR amplification relied on 60 Vbeta primers (plus 13 Jbeta primers). Some clones are missing from TCRdb's copy, which holds only in-frame ones; the method was immunoSEQ multiplex PCR. The repertoire has about 170,000 clones, 70% to 80% of them found once; the top ten carry over 2%. Comment on this clone: Its target is unknown.

The germline CDR1 and CDR2 sequences are SNHLY and FYNNEI. The CDR3 runs 13 residues. V lost 10 bases and J lost 4, with 17 bases in between. The chain joins TRBV2 to TRBJ2-7; possibly TRBD1 for D (6 bases). The TCR was taken from a woman aged 50 to 60 in good health and CMV-seronegative. Sequencing was carried out using PBMCs. In DNA, the CDR3 is TGTGCCACTCTAACTGACAGGTCATACGAGCAGTACTTC. Translating gives CATLTDRSYEQYF.